The 17 T cell receptor beta chains presented below share a single source sample, sequenced in a study of vaccination effects on CD4 cells after COVID-19. This table comes from immunoSEQ multiplex PCR, and its TCRdb copy is limited to in-frame clones, with some not included. The repertoire holds tens of thousands of clones, around 76% seen once, with about 3% in the top ten. CD4+ T cells specific for antigen were expanded with viral peptide pools by the ViraFEST assay before sequencing. At the end of 9 to 11 days of culture, CD4+ T cells were isolated. Recipients of the vaccine had no prior SARS-CoV-2 infection and negative nucleocapsid antibodies. These TCRs' antigens remain unknown. Source: CD4+ T cells from PBMCs cultured with HCoV-NL63 spike peptides, taken before COVID-19 vaccination. Every receptor here comes from a human donor who received a COVID-19 vaccine.

The J gene is TRBJ2-7, the V gene TRBV18, with D perhaps matching TRBD2 (7 bases). Germline V gene sequence: CDR1 KGHSH, CDR2 LQKENI. V shed 2 bases and J shed 4 bases, with 15 bases lying between them. The CDR3 is made up of 15 amino acids. The CDR3 DNA is TGTGCCAGCTCACCAGGTCTGGGGAGGGGGTACGAGCAGTACGTC. It is translated as CASSPGLGRGYEQYV.

This clone has more than one count but fewer than ten. The genes are TRBV6-2 or TRBV6-3 and TRBJ1-6; no clear D. Trimming took off 4 bases at V and 4 bases at J, with 11 bases between the two ends. The germline V gene encodes CDR1 MNHEY and CDR2 SVGEGT. The CDR3 spans 15 residues. Here the CDR3 DNA reads TGTGCCAGCAGTTCCGTTGGGCAGTATAATTCACCCCTCCACTTT. Protein product: CASSSVGQYNSPLHF.

In this sample, this clone turned up once. The chain links TRBV7-2 to TRBJ2-2; 9 bases map to TRBD1. J was trimmed by 6 bases and V by 3 bases; bases with no gene match: 8. CDR1 is SGHTA, CDR2 FQGNSA, per germline. The CDR3 length is 16 residues. Written as DNA, the CDR3 is TGTGCCAGCAGCTTCGGGACAGGGATTTTTCCCGGGGAGCTGTTTTTT. Translation: CASSFGTGIFPGELFF.

This chain uses TRBV5-1 with TRBJ1-2, with D hard to call. The CDR3 loop spans 15 amino acids. Germline V CDR1 and CDR2: SGHRS, YFSETQ. Deletions cut 3 bases from V and 1 base from J, with 13 bases between. This CDR3 reads CASSSSTGVNYGYTF. CDR3 coding DNA: TGCGCCAGCAGCTCGTCGACGGGAGTTAACTATGGCTACACCTTC.

The V and J genes are TRBV30 and TRBJ1-5; D not certain. The length of the CDR3 is 14 residues. Germline V gene sequence: CDR1 GTSNPN, CDR2 SVGIG (reference sequence). The ends were cut back, 1 base at V and 0 bases at J, with 7 bases in the middle. DNA for the CDR3: TGTGCCTGGAGTGGTATGTCTAGCAATCAGCCCCAGCATTTT. It encodes CAWSGMSSNQPQHF.

This clone was counted once. This chain connects TRBV5-4 to TRBJ2-7; tentatively, D is TRBD2 (6 bases). V was cut by 4 bases and J by 3 bases, with 14 bases left in between. Germline V CDR1 and CDR2: SGHNT, YYREEE (reference sequence). The CDR3 loop spans 14 amino acids. The CDR3: CASSARAGGYEQYV. In DNA form, the CDR3 reads TGTGCCAGCAGCGCGCGCGCCGGGGGCTACGAGCAGTACGTC.

The sample holds one count of this clone. The V and J genes are TRBV21-1 and TRBJ2-2. TRBV21-1 has pseudogene status. This CDR3 has 18 amino acids. The CDR3 sequence is CASSKDKKGSLYTGELFF. CDR3 DNA sequence: TGTGCCAGCAGCAAAGATAAAAAGGGGAGCCTCTACACCGGGGAGCTGTTTTTT.

This chain joins TRBV24-1 and TRBJ2-5; D possibly matches TRBD1 or TRBD2 (5 bases each). V lost 3 bases and J lost 4, with 11 bases in between. The CDR3 totals 14 residues. Germline-derived CDR1 and CDR2 are KGHDR and SFDVKD. CDR3 sequence: CATSDRDRRETQYF. In nucleotides, the CDR3 is TGTGCCACCAGTGATCGGGACCGGCGAGAGACCCAGTACTTC.

This rearrangement joins TRBV14 to TRBJ1-2; D uncertain. V was shortened by 4 bases and J by 4 bases, with 16 bases between the two germline ends. CDR1 SGHDN and CDR2 FVKESK come from the germline V gene. The length of the CDR3 is 15 residues. This chain's CDR3 is CASSPQSTGLYGYTF. The CDR3 bases are TGTGCCAGCAGCCCTCAATCCACGGGTCTCTATGGCTACACCTTC.

J is TRBJ1-1 and V is TRBV13; 12 bases fit TRBD1. Germline V gives CDR1 PRHDT, CDR2 FYEKMQ (reference sequence). The CDR3 is made up of 18 amino acids. Trimming cost V 5 bases and J 1 base; bases outside gene matches: 11. CDR3 nucleotides: TGTGCCAGCAGCCCTATGGGGGACAGGGGGCTTTCGAACACTGAAGCTTTCTTT. This sequence encodes CASSPMGDRGLSNTEAFF.

The V and J genes are TRBV5-6 and TRBJ2-5; D remains unclear. The CDR3 is 13 residues long. V dropped 0 bases and J dropped 3 bases, with 6 bases sitting between them. CDR1 and CDR2 (germline): SGHDT, YYEEEE. CDR3 loop: CASSLGRKETQYF. CDR3 nucleotide sequence: TGTGCCAGCAGCTTGGGCAGAAAAGAGACCCAGTACTTC.

This clone was seen a single time. The chain is built from TRBV6-2 or TRBV6-3 and TRBJ1-5; TRBD1 aligns across 9 bases. Trimming cost V 5 bases and J 5 bases; bases outside gene matches: 1. Per germline, CDR1 MNHEY and CDR2 SVGEGT. This CDR3 comprises 13 residues. The CDR3 DNA follows: TGTGCCAGCAGTCGACAGGGGGATCAGCCCCAGCATTTT. Translating gives CASSRQGDQPQHF.

This chain links TRBV7-9 with TRBJ2-3; D gene ambiguous. Trimming cost V 5 bases and J 4 bases, with 4 bases left between them. This CDR3 spans 11 amino acids. Germline V CDR1 and CDR2: SEHNR, FQNEAQ (reference sequence). CDR3 residues: CASSLSDTQYF. The CDR3 coding sequence is TGTGCCAGCAGCCTATCAGATACGCAGTATTTT.

The rearrangement uses TRBV5-8 and TRBJ2-4, with TRBD2 as a possible D gene (6 bases). CDR1 and CDR2 (germline): SGHTS, YDEGEE. V lost 5 bases to trimming and J lost 8 bases, with 17 bases between them. The CDR3 runs 14 residues. CDR3 residues: CASRGGRPTDIQYF. For the CDR3, the DNA is TGTGCCAGCAGGGGGGGACGCCCGACGGACATTCAGTACTTC.

This clone showed up just a few times. The V and J genes are TRBV5-1 and TRBJ2-2; the match to TRBD2 covers 12 bases. This CDR3 contains 16 residues. J was trimmed by 0 bases and V by 4 bases; bases with no gene match: 1. Per germline, CDR1 SGHRS and CDR2 YFSETQ. The CDR3 nucleotides read TGCGCCAGCAGCCCTAGCGGGGGGGCGAACACCGGGGAGCTGTTTTTT. The encoded protein is CASSPSGGANTGELFF.

V is TRBV5-1 and J is TRBJ2-5, with unresolved D. The CDR3 runs to 12 residues. Trimming took 2 bases from V and 4 from J, leaving 6 bases between them. Germline values: CDR1 SGHRS, CDR2 YFSETQ. CDR3 bases: TGCGCCAGCAGCTTAACGTTAGAGACCCAGTACTTC. Translation: CASSLTLETQYF.

The rearrangement links TRBV6-6 to TRBJ2-5, with a tentative D call TRBD2 (6 bases). There are 12 residues in the CDR3. The V end lost 6 bases, the J end lost 5 bases, and 10 bases lay between the germline ends. Germline V gene sequence: CDR1 MNHNY, CDR2 SVGAGI (reference sequence). CDR3 in amino acids: CASSTRGETQYF. CDR3 bases: TGTGCCAGCAGCACCCGGGGGGAGACCCAGTACTTC.